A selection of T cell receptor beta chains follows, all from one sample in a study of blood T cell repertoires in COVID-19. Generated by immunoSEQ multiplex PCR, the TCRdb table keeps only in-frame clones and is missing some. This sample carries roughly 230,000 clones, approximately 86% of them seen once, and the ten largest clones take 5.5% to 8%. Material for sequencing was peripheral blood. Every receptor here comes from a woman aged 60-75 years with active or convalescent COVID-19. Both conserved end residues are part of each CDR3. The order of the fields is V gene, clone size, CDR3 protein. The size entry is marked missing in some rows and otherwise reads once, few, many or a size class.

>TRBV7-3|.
CASSPPRNNEQFF
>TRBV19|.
CASSITGGTDTQYF
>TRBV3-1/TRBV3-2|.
CASSQSERQTYGYTF
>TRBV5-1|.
CASSPRDRVYNSPLHF
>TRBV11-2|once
CASSLDLAQQGRYGYTF
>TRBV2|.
CASSDRDRGWGGYTF
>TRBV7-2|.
CASSLAFQREQYF
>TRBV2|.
CASSANWGGQFF
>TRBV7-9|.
CASSLSHSSYNEQFF
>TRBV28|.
CASSHGAGGPSGDTQYF
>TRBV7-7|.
CASSLLRLAGEETQYF
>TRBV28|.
CASSLVGVGEKLFF
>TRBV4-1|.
CASSQVFALGQGGGYTF
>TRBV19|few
CASSIGRTQNTEAFF
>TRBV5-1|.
CASSPGTGDRWETQYF
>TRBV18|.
CASSPSHNQPQHF
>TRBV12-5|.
CASGLGNSGNIQYF
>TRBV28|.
CASSPGGLSTDTQYF
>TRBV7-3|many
CASSFAPGNTIYF
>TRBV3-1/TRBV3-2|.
CASSQESTVTYNEQFF
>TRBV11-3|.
CASSLRSDRGGELFF
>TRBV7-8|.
CASSSPLRGGRETQYF
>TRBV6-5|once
CASSKGQMNTEAFF
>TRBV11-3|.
CASSSRSWLAGGNYEQYF
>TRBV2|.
CASSDQIAGAIGELFF
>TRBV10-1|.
CASTRDSGYLNRTRYGELFF
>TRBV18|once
CASSPSGRHYEQYF
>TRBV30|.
CAWSSGTGFGELFF
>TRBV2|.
CATISLRGVGEQFF
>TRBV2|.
CASSEWLDTGELFF
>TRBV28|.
CASISDRRGNQPQHF
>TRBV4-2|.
CASSPPQGQPQHF
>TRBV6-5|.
CASRPGGAYTQYF
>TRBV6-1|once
CASSEVGQGTIAGANVLTF
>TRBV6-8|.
CASSGGRPRIFSNQPQHF
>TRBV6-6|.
CASSQGTANEKLFF
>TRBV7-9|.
CASSLGQGPGGVAQHF
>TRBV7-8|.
CASSLALGTASNQPQHF
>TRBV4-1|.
CASSQEGAGGNTEAFF